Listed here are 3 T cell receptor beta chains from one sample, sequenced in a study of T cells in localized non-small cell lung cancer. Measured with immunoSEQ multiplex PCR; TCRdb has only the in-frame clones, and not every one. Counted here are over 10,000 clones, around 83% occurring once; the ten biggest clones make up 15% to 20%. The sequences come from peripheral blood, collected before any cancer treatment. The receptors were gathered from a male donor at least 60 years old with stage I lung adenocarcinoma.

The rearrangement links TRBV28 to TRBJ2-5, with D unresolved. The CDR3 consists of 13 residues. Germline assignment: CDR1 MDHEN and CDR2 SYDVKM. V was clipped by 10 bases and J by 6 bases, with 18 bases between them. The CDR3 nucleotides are TGTGCCACGAGGACCCAATTGAATAAGACCCAGTACTTC. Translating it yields CATRTQLNKTQYF.

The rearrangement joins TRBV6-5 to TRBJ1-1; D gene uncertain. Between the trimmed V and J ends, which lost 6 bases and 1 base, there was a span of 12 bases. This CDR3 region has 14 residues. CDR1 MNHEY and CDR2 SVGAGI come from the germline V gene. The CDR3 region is CASSPELPNTEAFF. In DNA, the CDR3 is TGTGCCAGCAGCCCCGAGCTACCGAACACTGAAGCTTTCTTT.

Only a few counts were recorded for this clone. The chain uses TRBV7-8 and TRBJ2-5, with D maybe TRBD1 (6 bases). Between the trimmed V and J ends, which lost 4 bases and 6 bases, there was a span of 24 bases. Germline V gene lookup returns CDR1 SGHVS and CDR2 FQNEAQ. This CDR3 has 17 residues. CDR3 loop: CASSSALRQDRWQTQYF. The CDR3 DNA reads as TGTGCCAGCAGCTCAGCCTTACGACAGGATAGATGGCAGACCCAGTACTTC.